This T cell receptor (beta chain) was sequenced for a study of blood T cells in healthy people across ages (dated by TCRdb to 2015 to 2017). Concerning the study at large: In model experiments, roughly one uniquely barcoded TCR beta cDNA molecule per two T cells was captured by template switching. Age-related changes in TCR beta repertoire diversity were measured in the study by deep sequencing normalized with unique cDNA molecular identifiers. The study analyzed two additional independent replicas of 1 million unique cDNA reads from the same blood draw for two donors, one aged 18 to 29 and one aged 80 or older. The donors were split into four age groups: young (average approximately 16 years), middle-aged (39), aged (about 62) and long-lived (more than 80). To avoid experimental bias, donors of different ages were randomly spread across the sequencing lanes.

At the junction V is shortened by 4 bases and J by 1 base, with 10 bases in between. The CDR1 and CDR2 encoded by the germline V gene (reference sequence) are MNHNY and SVGAGI. The CDR3 contains 14 residues, cysteine and phenylalanine counted. Here the CDR3 DNA is all that survives: 42 bases in frame from base 1. General conclusions and limits of the study: Estimates of total diversity from one million sequenced T cells were regarded as lower bounds and underestimates. Compared with the aged group, the long-lived group had more naive CD4+ T cells, fewer expanded clones and increased TCR diversity, a pattern suggesting age selection. The CMV infection status of donors was not known, potentially confounding age-related changes in expanded clonotypes. Observed TCR beta diversity per million T cells fell roughly linearly with age, and a significant reduction was already apparent by age roughly 40. A strong correlation was found between observed TCR beta diversity and the percentage of naive T cells measured by flow cytometry. Conclusive comparison of naive and antigen-experienced compartments was prevented by the profiling of bulk unsorted PBMCs.

The donors were some 39 Caucasian individuals from Russia, aged 6 to 90 years, who were systemically healthy. Each donor gave 8 to 10 milliliters of peripheral blood, collected into EDTA-treated Vacutainer tubes. Ficoll-Paque density-gradient centrifugation was used to isolate PBMCs, with at least 6.5 million per sample. Trizol reagent was used to extract total RNA from the PBMCs, yielding at least 5.5 micrograms per sample. For every donor, an aliquot of PBMCs went through flow cytometry to measure the percentages of naive CD45RAhigh/CD27high T cells. Details on this clonotype: Its target antigen remains unknown. Base qualities were left out, and no much larger clone turns up one base away.

Libraries were constructed by 5' RACE. The run used an Illumina HiSeq 2500. A second PCR of about 6 to 11 cycles was run with a J-beta primer mix and a sample-barcoded 5' primer. Each TCR beta cDNA molecule received a unique molecular identifier from a template-switch 5' adaptor carrying 12 random nucleotides. Each sample yielded at least 2.5 million CDR3-containing paired-end reads. First-strand cDNA synthesis was performed from all RNA using the Mint cDNA synthesis kit, with priming by a TRBC-specific oligonucleotide. After uracil-DNA glycosylase treatment, a first 18-cycle PCR used universal primers M1SS and BC2_uni_R on all cDNA. Turning to the authors' computational methods: Normalization of each sample was performed by random selection of 1 million high-quality reads, each carrying a distinct molecular identifier. Instead of being binned into consensus sequences, reads with shared molecular identifiers were discarded. MiTCR, set to a Q25 quality threshold and the strictest error-elimination algorithm, was used for CDR3 identification, clonotype clustering and error correction. A nonparametric unseen species model with Euler transformation was used to estimate lower-bound total TCR beta diversity. In-frame beta chains were kept once TCRdb had trimmed the public reads at Q25 with fastp and called clones with MiXCR. Rows matching on CDR3 protein sequence are summarized as one entry with the most common DNA and genes. The V and J calls, along with clone size, are taken from TCRdb and not from the paper's own processing. This sample gives about 760,000 distinct CDR3 sequences in total; 56% of them show up just once. Clones ranked in the top ten supply under 30% of the sample.

Sequences were obtained from blood. The rearranged segments are TRBV6-6 and TRBJ2-5; the D gene is not confidently resolved. The receptor was derived from a middle-aged man in good health. In nucleotide form, the sequence is TGTGCCAGCAGTTCCCCCGGTTCCCAAGAGACCCAGTACTTC. It specifies CASSSPGSQETQYF.